The present T cell receptor (beta chain) was sequenced within a study of T cell responses to AZD1222 COVID-19 vaccine. TCRdb's copy holds only in-frame clones and misses some; the assay was immunoSEQ multiplex PCR. The table lists about 150,000 clones, roughly 85% of them singletons. In regard to this clone: Its antigen remains unidentified.

Whole-study results and caveats: Spike-wide vaccine-associated CD4 TCRs dominated at 160-218 and 743-854. Clonal diversity may have been underestimated in mostly white British donors. Spike-specific TCR breadth rose after two AZD1222 doses, and depth rose as well.

Sequencing was performed on peripheral blood, taken 28 days after the second dose of the MenACWY control vaccine. This TCR was recovered from an adult who received the MenACWY meningococcal vaccine as a control.

The CDR3, as DNA: TGCGCCAGCAGCTTCACGGGGGAGACCCAGTACTTC. It yields the protein CASSFTGETQYF. The chain combines TRBV4-1 with TRBJ2-5, with D possibly TRBD2 on 5 matching bases. CDR3 size: 12 residues. Germline V gene sequence: CDR1 MGHRA, CDR2 YSYEKL. V shed 5 bases and J shed 5 bases, with 9 bases lying between them.